This TCR beta chain was recovered during a study of blood T cell repertoires in COVID-19. Background on the study: Collection of acute and convalescent COVID-19 samples took place in the United States, Italy and Spain. The analysed material was cDNA or gDNA that came from T cells, B-cell-depleted T cells, or PBMCs.

Measured with immunoSEQ multiplex PCR; TCRdb has only the in-frame clones, and not every one. The table records fewer than 250,000 clones, about 94% of them present only once. This TCR came from a man between 60 and 75 years old with COVID-19, enrolled during active disease. Input material: peripheral blood.

The CDR3 region has the DNA TGTGCCAGCAGTTTACGCACTGAAGCTTTCTTT. This encodes CASSLRTEAFF. The rearrangement links TRBV12-3 or TRBV12-4 to TRBJ1-1, with no clear D. The CDR3 totals 11 residues. Trimming pared 2 bases from V and 4 bases from J, leaving 2 bases between.